These T cell receptor beta chains were read from a single sample in a study of beta chain features in type 1 diabetes. Sequenced by immunoSEQ multiplex PCR; TCRdb stores in-frame clones only, minus some. The table lists 150,000 or so clones, around 51% of them singletons. The sample consisted of Tregs from blood. These receptors were collected from a man aged 18-30 years in good health. The CDR3 runs from the conserved cysteine through the conserved F or W. The order of the fields is D gene, J gene, CDR3 length, clone size, V gene, CDR3 DNA, CDR3 protein. A D gene is named only where the DNA matches it firmly. Rows may omit the clone size; those that give it use once, few, many or a size class.

d_call: NA; j_call: TRBJ2-2; cdr3_length: 15; clone_size: few; v_call: TRBV5-1; cdr3_nt: TGCGCCAGCAGCTTGGTACCAGGGAACACCGGGGAGCTGTTTTTT; cdr3_aa: CASSLVPGNTGELFF
d_call: TRBD1; j_call: TRBJ2-5; cdr3_length: 13; clone_size: NA; v_call: TRBV19; cdr3_nt: TGTGCCAGTAGTAGACAGGGCGCTGAGACCCAGTACTTC; cdr3_aa: CASSRQGAETQYF
d_call: TRBD1; j_call: TRBJ2-7; cdr3_length: 14; clone_size: few; v_call: TRBV6-6; cdr3_nt: TGTGCCAGCAGCCGGGGGACAGGTTGGTACGAGCAGTACTTC; cdr3_aa: CASSRGTGWYEQYF
d_call: TRBD1; j_call: TRBJ1-1; cdr3_length: 16; clone_size: NA; v_call: TRBV18; cdr3_nt: TGTGCCAGCTCACCCCGGGACAGGGGGCTTGGCACTGAAGCTTTCTTT; cdr3_aa: CASSPRDRGLGTEAFF
d_call: NA; j_call: TRBJ2-5; cdr3_length: 14; clone_size: NA; v_call: TRBV30; cdr3_nt: TGTGCCTGGAGTCGGGGGACAGAACAAGAGACCCAGTACTTC; cdr3_aa: CAWSRGTEQETQYF
d_call: TRBD1; j_call: TRBJ1-2; cdr3_length: 14; clone_size: few; v_call: TRBV29-1; cdr3_nt: TGCAGCGTCCAGGGGGCAGGGGATAACTATGGCTACACCTTC; cdr3_aa: CSVQGAGDNYGYTF
d_call: NA; j_call: TRBJ2-3; cdr3_length: 15; clone_size: NA; v_call: TRBV28; cdr3_nt: TGTGCCAGCAGTTTACTCGGGGGATCCACAGATACGCAGTATTTT; cdr3_aa: CASSLLGGSTDTQYF
d_call: TRBD2; j_call: TRBJ2-1; cdr3_length: 15; clone_size: NA; v_call: TRBV19; cdr3_nt: TGTGCCAGTAGCCCCCTAGCGGGGAGCTACAATGAGCAGTTCTTC; cdr3_aa: CASSPLAGSYNEQFF
d_call: TRBD2; j_call: TRBJ2-3; cdr3_length: 14; clone_size: NA; v_call: TRBV5-1; cdr3_nt: TGCGCCAGCGCGGGACTAGCGGACTTAGATACGCAGTATTTT; cdr3_aa: CASAGLADLDTQYF
d_call: NA; j_call: TRBJ2-7; cdr3_length: 14; clone_size: few; v_call: TRBV7-2; cdr3_nt: TGTGCCAGCCAAGGACACCAAGGTAGCTACGAGCAGTACTTC; cdr3_aa: CASQGHQGSYEQYF
d_call: TRBD1; j_call: TRBJ1-2; cdr3_length: 14; clone_size: NA; v_call: TRBV6-4; cdr3_nt: TGTGCCAGCAGTGCCGTGGGACAGGGGTATGGCTACACCTTC; cdr3_aa: CASSAVGQGYGYTF
d_call: NA; j_call: TRBJ2-3; cdr3_length: 15; clone_size: NA; v_call: TRBV4-2; cdr3_nt: TGTGCCAGCAGCCAGGGTACAGGGAGTGTAGATACGCAGTATTTT; cdr3_aa: CASSQGTGSVDTQYF
d_call: NA; j_call: TRBJ2-2; cdr3_length: 13; clone_size: NA; v_call: TRBV14; cdr3_nt: TGTGCCAGCAGCCCGACACGGTACGGGGAGCTGTTTTTT; cdr3_aa: CASSPTRYGELFF
d_call: TRBD2; j_call: TRBJ2-4; cdr3_length: 20; clone_size: once; v_call: TRBV4-1; cdr3_nt: TGCGCCAGCAGCCAAGAGAAATCTAGCGGGAGAGGTGGGGCCAAAAACATTCAGTACTTC; cdr3_aa: CASSQEKSSGRGGAKNIQYF
d_call: TRBD1; j_call: TRBJ1-1; cdr3_length: 15; clone_size: NA; v_call: TRBV4-2; cdr3_nt: TGTGCCAGCAGCCAAGATCTTAGACAGGGGGCAGGAGCTTTCTTT; cdr3_aa: CASSQDLRQGAGAFF
d_call: TRBD1; j_call: TRBJ2-6; cdr3_length: 17; clone_size: NA; v_call: TRBV25-1; cdr3_nt: TGTGCCAGCAGCCCGGGACAGGGGAATCCTGGGGCCAACGTCCTGACTTTC; cdr3_aa: CASSPGQGNPGANVLTF
d_call: TRBD2; j_call: TRBJ2-7; cdr3_length: 17; clone_size: NA; v_call: TRBV29-1; cdr3_nt: TGCAGCGCTATCGTGACGCGACTAGCGGGTCCGCGCTACGAGCAGTACTTC; cdr3_aa: CSAIVTRLAGPRYEQYF
d_call: TRBD2; j_call: TRBJ2-5; cdr3_length: 16; clone_size: few; v_call: TRBV5-1; cdr3_nt: TGCGCCAGCCAAAGACTGGGGCGGGAGGGCCGGGAGACCCAGTACTTC; cdr3_aa: CASQRLGREGRETQYF